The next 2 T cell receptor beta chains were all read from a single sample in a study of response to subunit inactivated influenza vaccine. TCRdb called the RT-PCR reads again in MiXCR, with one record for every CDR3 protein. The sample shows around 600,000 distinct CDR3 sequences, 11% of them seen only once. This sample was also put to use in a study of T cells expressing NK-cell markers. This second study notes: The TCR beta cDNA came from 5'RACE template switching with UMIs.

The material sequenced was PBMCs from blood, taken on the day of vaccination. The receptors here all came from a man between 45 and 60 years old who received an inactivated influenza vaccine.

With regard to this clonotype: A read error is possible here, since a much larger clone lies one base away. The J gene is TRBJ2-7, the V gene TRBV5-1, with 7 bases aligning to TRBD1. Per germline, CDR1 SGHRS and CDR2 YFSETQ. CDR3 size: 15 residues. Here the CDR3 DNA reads TGCACCAGCAGCTTGGGTGGGACAGTGTCCTACGAGCAGTACTTC. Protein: CTSSLGGTVSYEQYF.

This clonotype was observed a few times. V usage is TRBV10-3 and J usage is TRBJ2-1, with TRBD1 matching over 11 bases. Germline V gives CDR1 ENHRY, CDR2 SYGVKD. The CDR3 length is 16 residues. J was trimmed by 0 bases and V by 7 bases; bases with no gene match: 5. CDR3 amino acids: CAITSGTGGSYNEQFF. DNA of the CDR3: TGTGCCATCACCAGCGGGACAGGGGGCTCCTACAATGAGCAGTTCTTC.